The clone carrying this TCR beta chain was recorded many times. Its antigen is unidentified. This specimen comes from a study of T cell repertoires in cytomegalovirus infection. The V end lost 6 bases, the J end lost 5 bases, and 13 bases lay between the germline ends. The CDR3 has 13 amino acids. CDR1 is MDHEN, CDR2 SYDVKM, per germline. Notes on the study in general: Dominant in the ex vivo response were TCR beta clonotypes restricted by HLA-C and specific for CMV.

TCRdb reprocessed the reads with MiXCR, giving one entry per CDR3 protein. Of around 440,000 distinct CDR3 sequences listed, roughly 12% are singletons. This chain joins TRBV28 and TRBJ2-5; maybe TRBD2 (6 bases). The TCR sequence derives from a human donor in good health (CMV status not recorded). Some clones in this sample may be carry-over from other donors' samples. Sequences were obtained from PBMCs. CDR3 sequence (DNA): TGTGCCAGCAGACCGGCGCGGGACGAGACCCAGTACTTC. Translation gives CASRPARDETQYF. Filled out from reference TRBV28 and TRBJ2-5, the complete variable domain reads DVKVTQSSRYLVKRTGEKVFLECVQDMDHENMFWYRQDPGLGLRLIYFSYDVKMKEKGDIPEGYSVSREKKERFSLILESASTNQTSMYLCASRPARDETQYFGPGTRLLVL.